The rows below give T cell receptor beta chains drawn from one sample of a study of shared clonotypes between healthy human individuals. Profiling relied on immunoSEQ multiplex PCR, and the TCRdb table lists in-frame clones only, not all of them. The sample shows around 2.5 million clones, more than 85% of them seen only once. The source material was naive CD4+ T cells from PBMCs. The receptor source for this set is a man younger than 35 in good health. Some clones in this sample may be carry-over from other donors' samples. CDR3s include the opening cysteine and the closing phenylalanine or tryptophan. The D gene is left open where the match is weak. Only some rows state a clone size, as once, few, many or a class for expanded clones.

d_call,j_call,clone_size,v_call,cdr3_aa,cdr3_nt
TRBD1,TRBJ2-2,NA,TRBV25-1,CASRSGTGLSGELFF,TGTGCCAGCAGATCCGGGACAGGCCTTTCCGGGGAGCTGTTTTTT
TRBD2,TRBJ2-7,NA,TRBV5-1,CASSSGLAGLSYEQYF,TGCGCCAGCAGCTCAGGACTAGCGGGATTATCCTACGAGCAGTACTTC
NA,TRBJ2-1,NA,TRBV19,CASSIDGRAEYNEQFF,TGTGCCAGTAGTATAGATGGTCGGGCGGAATACAATGAGCAGTTCTTC
NA,TRBJ1-1,NA,TRBV21-1,CASSKVGCQTLTNTEAFF,TGTGCCAGCAGCAAAGTGGGCTGCCAAACCCTAACGAACACTGAAGCTTTCTTT
TRBD2,TRBJ2-3,NA,TRBV28,CASSDGTSGRGRTQYF,TGTGCCAGCAGTGATGGGACTAGCGGGAGGGGGCGTACGCAGTATTTT
TRBD1,TRBJ1-3,NA,TRBV9,CASSGGGIGNTIYF,TGTGCCAGCAGCGGAGGGGGCATTGGAAACACCATATATTTT
TRBD2,TRBJ2-3,NA,TRBV29-1,CSVRGSGSGLGTDTQYF,TGCAGCGTGCGGGGGAGCGGGAGTGGGTTAGGTACAGATACGCAGTATTTT
NA,TRBJ2-7,once,TRBV6-1,CASTKGLPYEQYF,TGTGCCAGCACAAAGGGGCTCCCCTACGAGCAGTACTTC
TRBD2,TRBJ2-1,NA,TRBV5-1,CASSVPLAGGPDEQFF,TGCGCCAGCAGCGTACCGCTAGCGGGAGGGCCAGATGAGCAGTTCTTC
NA,TRBJ2-2,NA,TRBV7-2,CASSSNLGELFF,TGTGCCAGCAGCTCTAACCTCGGGGAGCTGTTTTTT
NA,TRBJ2-7,NA,TRBV29-1,CSVGGYYEQYF,TGCAGCGTTGGGGGGTACTACGAGCAGTACTTC
TRBD2,TRBJ2-3,NA,TRBV5-1,CATRSGSAIDTQYF,TGCGCCACCCGTAGCGGGAGCGCAATCGATACGCAGTATTTT
NA,TRBJ2-7,NA,TRBV5-5,CASSLRGYEQYF,TGTGCCAGCAGCTTGAGGGGGTACGAGCAGTACTTC
NA,TRBJ2-7,once,TRBV6-5,CASSYLTGTSYEQYF,TGTGCCAGCAGTTACCTTACAGGGACCTCCTACGAGCAGTACTTC
NA,TRBJ2-3,NA,TRBV7-9,CASSLGAGLSTDTQYF,TGTGCCAGCAGCTTAGGGGCGGGTCTTAGCACAGATACGCAGTATTTT
NA,TRBJ2-1,NA,TRBV7-9,CASSRMNEQFF,TGTGCCAGCAGCCGGATGAATGAGCAGTTCTTC
TRBD2,TRBJ2-1,NA,TRBV9,CASSVGLADNEQFF,TGTGCCAGCAGCGTAGGGCTAGCGGACAATGAGCAGTTCTTC
NA,TRBJ1-5,NA,TRBV5-4,CASSGPDQPQHF,TGTGCCAGCAGCGGACCAGATCAGCCCCAGCATTTT
TRBD1,TRBJ1-2,NA,TRBV6-5,CASSRQGTNYGYTF,TGTGCCAGCAGCAGACAGGGGACAAACTATGGCTACACCTTC
NA,TRBJ2-5,NA,TRBV2,CASSEAPRAALTQYF,TGTGCCAGCAGTGAAGCACCCAGGGCAGCTCTGACCCAGTACTTC
NA,TRBJ2-1,NA,TRBV7-7,CASSLGGLQEQFF,TGTGCCAGCAGCTTAGGGGGGCTCCAAGAGCAGTTCTTC
TRBD2,TRBJ2-7,once,TRBV19,CASKLAGDYEQYF,TGTGCCAGTAAACTAGCGGGAGACTACGAGCAGTACTTC
NA,TRBJ2-7,NA,TRBV10-3,CAISEQGSSYEQYF,TGTGCCATCAGTGAGCAGGGATCGTCCTACGAGCAGTACTTC
TRBD1,TRBJ1-2,NA,TRBV29-1,CSVEGTGLLYGYTF,TGCAGCGTTGAAGGGACAGGGTTGTTATATGGCTACACCTTC
TRBD2,TRBJ2-7,NA,TRBV29-1,CSVELLAGLLYEQYF,TGCAGCGTTGAATTGCTAGCGGGTCTATTGTACGAGCAGTACTTC
TRBD1,TRBJ1-5,NA,TRBV7-2,CASSLTGANQPQHF,TGTGCCAGCAGCTTGACAGGGGCTAATCAGCCCCAGCATTTT
NA,TRBJ1-2,NA,TRBV9,CASSGGNYGYTF,TGTGCCAGCAGCGGGGGGAACTATGGCTACACCTTC
NA,TRBJ2-6,NA,TRBV7-9,CASSLRDSSVSGANVLTF,TGTGCCAGCAGCTTGCGAGATTCATCCGTCTCTGGGGCCAACGTCCTGACTTTC
TRBD2,TRBJ2-1,NA,TRBV4-1,CASSPGLAGGPYNEQFF,TGCGCCAGCAGCCCTGGACTAGCGGGAGGGCCTTACAATGAGCAGTTCTTC
NA,TRBJ2-7,NA,TRBV18,CASSLTSYEQYF,TGTGCCAGCTCCCTTACCTCCTACGAGCAGTACTTC
NA,TRBJ2-2,NA,TRBV30,CAGARDTYTGELFF,TGTGCCGGTGCTAGAGATACGTACACCGGGGAGCTGTTTTTT
NA,TRBJ1-1,NA,TRBV5-1,CASSLAHPGTEAFF,TGCGCCAGCAGCTTGGCCCACCCAGGGACTGAAGCTTTCTTT
TRBD1,TRBJ1-1,NA,TRBV28,CASSQIGQGDAEAFF,TGTGCCAGCAGTCAGATCGGACAGGGTGACGCTGAAGCTTTCTTT
NA,TRBJ2-3,NA,TRBV19,CASSIDHTSTQYF,TGTGCCAGTAGTATAGATCACACCTCCACGCAGTATTTT
NA,TRBJ2-1,NA,TRBV28,CASSFMGPNVNEQFF,TGTGCCAGCAGTTTTATGGGACCTAACGTAAATGAGCAGTTCTTC
NA,TRBJ2-5,NA,TRBV7-9,CASSFGSGGEETQYF,TGTGCCAGCAGCTTTGGGTCCGGGGGCGAAGAGACCCAGTACTTC